Each of the 14 T cell receptor beta chains below was sequenced from the same sample in a study of T cell responses to AZD1222 COVID-19 vaccine. Measured with immunoSEQ multiplex PCR; TCRdb has only the in-frame clones, and not every one. This table holds about 64,000 clones, approximately 90% found once. The starting material was peripheral blood, obtained 28 days after the second dose of the MenACWY control vaccine. These receptors all stem from an adult who received the MenACWY meningococcal vaccine as a control.

The gene calls are TRBV24-1 and TRBJ2-1; TRBD1 aligns across 8 bases. Germline CDR1 reads KGHDR; CDR2 reads SFDVKD. CDR3 size: 12 residues. The V and J ends lost 5 bases and 15 bases, in that order; junction bases with no gene match: 8. CDR3 sequence reads: CATSALGDRTFF. CDR3 coding DNA: TGTGCCACCAGTGCCCTGGGGGACAGGACGTTCTTC.

The V call is TRBV27, the J call TRBJ2-2; D remains ambiguous. The CDR3 consists of 17 residues. V was shortened by 1 base and J by 1 base, with 13 bases between the two germline ends. Per germline, CDR1 MNHEY and CDR2 SMNVEV (reference sequence). The DNA for the CDR3 is TGTGCCAGCAGTTTATTAAGTCGCGCCAGGAACACCGGGGAGCTGTTTTTT. Amino acid sequence: CASSLLSRARNTGELFF.

For this clone: The junction departs from the called germline gene at one end, perhaps through a read error. In DNA, the CDR3 is TGTGCCACCAGCAAGTTGGGGGCCCTGAATACTGAAGCTTTCTTT. This translates into CATSKLGALNTEAFF. The V gene is TRBV15, the J gene TRBJ1-1, with D possibly being TRBD1 (6 bases). This CDR3 contains 15 residues. CDR1 and CDR2 (germline): LNHNV, YYDKDF (reference sequence).

This chain joins TRBV7-8 and TRBJ2-5; 10 nucleotides line up with TRBD2. Germline CDR1 reads SGHVS; CDR2 reads FQNEAQ. The CDR3 runs 15 residues. The junction had 8 bases not matched to a gene; V was cut back by 5 bases and J by 5 bases. The CDR3 DNA reads TGTGCCAGCAGCAACCTAGCGGGAGATAGGGAGACCCAGTACTTC. Its translation: CASSNLAGDRETQYF. The full variable domain, with the rest looked up from reference TRBV7-8 and TRBJ2-5, is GAGVSQSPRYKVAKRGQDVALRCDPISGHVSLFWYQQALGQGPEFLTYFQNEAQLDKSGLPSDRFFAERPEGSVSTLKIQRTQQEDSAVYLCASSNLAGDRETQYFGPGTRLLVL.

The chain has TRBV10-3 and TRBJ2-2, with D perhaps given as TRBD1 or TRBD2 (5 bases each). Germline loops: CDR1 ENHRY, CDR2 SYGVKD. Trimming shortened V by 1 base and J by 0 bases, and 9 bases separated the two germline ends. This CDR3 has 16 amino acids. In DNA form, the CDR3 reads TGTGCCATCAGTGAGTTGGGGACGGCGAACACCGGGGAGCTGTTTTTT. Protein product: CAISELGTANTGELFF.

The chain recombines TRBV18 with TRBJ2-3; D not resolved. The CDR3 is 14 amino acids. V dropped 4 bases and J dropped 6 bases, with 14 bases sitting between them. Looked up from germline, CDR1 is KGHSH and CDR2 is LQKENI. The CDR3 protein is CASSLLGVGDTQYF. CDR3 in DNA: TGTGCCAGCTCACTGTTAGGTGTCGGCGATACGCAGTATTTT.

V gene TRBV6-6 combines with J gene TRBJ2-7; 8 bases are a match to TRBD2. The CDR3 has 14 amino acids. CDR1 and CDR2 (germline): MNHNY, SVGAGI (reference sequence). V lost 7 bases and J lost 6; bases outside the gene matches: 11. The DNA of the CDR3 is TGTGCCAGCACTAAATTTGGACTAGCTTCCGAGCAGTACTTC. Protein sequence: CASTKFGLASEQYF.

This sequence joins TRBV2 and TRBJ2-3; 12 bases match TRBD2. This CDR3 region has 14 residues. Germline lookup yields CDR1 SNHLY and CDR2 FYNNEI. Germline trimming cut 8 bases from V and 5 bases from J; bases unmatched to any gene: 5. The CDR3 region has the DNA TGTGCCAGCGCGACTAGCGGGAGCCTAGATACGCAGTATTTT. Translation: CASATSGSLDTQYF.

V and J are TRBV10-3 and TRBJ2-6; D unresolved. The V and J ends lost 6 bases and 0 bases respectively, with 15 bases between them. There are 17 residues in the CDR3. The germline V gene encodes CDR1 ENHRY and CDR2 SYGVKD. CDR3: CAISLEDASSGANVLTF. The CDR3 bases are TGTGCCATCAGCCTAGAAGACGCCAGCTCTGGGGCCAACGTCCTGACTTTC.

The rearrangement uses TRBV18 and TRBJ2-3; 8 nucleotides align to TRBD1. J lost 6 bases, V lost 8 bases, and 4 bases had no gene match. Germline loops: CDR1 KGHSH, CDR2 LQKENI. The CDR3 spans 12 residues. For the CDR3, the DNA is TGTGCCAGCACAGGGGGTTTGGATACGCAGTATTTT. It encodes CASTGGLDTQYF.

This clone was seen only a few times. The CDR3 DNA sequence: TGCAGTGCTAGTCCCAAGGCCCTCGGATATAATTCACCCCTCCACTTT. Translating gives CSASPKALGYNSPLHF. J is TRBJ1-6 and V is TRBV20-1; D is unclear. V lost 3 bases and J lost 4, with 16 bases in between. The CDR3 sequence is 16 residues long. From germline, CDR1 is DFQATT and CDR2 SNEGSKA (reference sequence).

The chain employs TRBV7-8 and TRBJ2-3; D remains unclear. In germline, CDR1 is SGHVS, CDR2 FQNEAQ. Trimming removed 1 base from V and 1 base from J, with 9 bases in between. The CDR3 sequence is 15 residues long. The CDR3 sequence is CASSLDSTRTDTQYF. The CDR3 region has the DNA TGTGCCAGCAGCTTAGATTCTACCCGCACAGATACGCAGTATTTT. The entire variable domain, with the rest obtained from reference TRBV7-8 and TRBJ2-3, is as follows: GAGVSQSPRYKVAKRGQDVALRCDPISGHVSLFWYQQALGQGPEFLTYFQNEAQLDKSGLPSDRFFAERPEGSVSTLKIQRTQQEDSAVYLCASSLDSTRTDTQYFGPGTRLTVL.

This chain joins TRBV6-5 and TRBJ1-6; D possibly corresponds to TRBD1 (5 bases). The germline CDR1 and CDR2 sequences are MNHEY and SVGAGI. V gave up 2 bases and J gave up 8 bases, with 16 bases separating them. This CDR3 has 16 amino acids. CDR3 nucleotides: TGTGCCAGCAGTTACGGTCAGATATTGGGGGATTCACCCCTCCACTTT. This codes for CASSYGQILGDSPLHF.

The V call is TRBV30, the J call TRBJ1-2; TRBD1 might be the D (5 bases). V dropped 1 base and J dropped 4 bases, with 19 bases sitting between them. The CDR3 loop spans 16 amino acids. Looked up from germline, CDR1 is GTSNPN and CDR2 is SVGIG (reference sequence). CDR3 residues: CAWSAGEQHIGYGYTF. DNA of the CDR3: TGTGCCTGGAGTGCGGGGGAGCAGCATATCGGCTATGGCTACACCTTC. Looking up the rest from reference TRBV30 and TRBJ1-2 gives the full variable domain: SQTIHQWPATLVQPVGSPLSLECTVEGTSNPNLYWYRQAAGRGLQLLFYSVGIGQISSEVPQNLSASRPQDRQFILSSKKLLLSDSGFYLCAWSAGEQHIGYGYTFGSGTRLTVV.